One sample yielded the 26 T cell receptor beta chains listed below, sequenced in a study of beta chain features in type 1 diabetes (dated by TCRdb to about 2018). Libraries came from the immunoSEQ multiplex PCR assay. The entire isolated RNA was reverse transcribed using the High Capacity cDNA Reverse Transcription Kit, and thus expressed TCRB transcripts were sequenced. Entries here come from immuneACCESS through TCRdb and include only in-frame sequences with V and J called. Some clones fail to appear in such tables; in the studies checked, an unresolved V gene covers under half of the shortfall, and the cause of the remainder is unknown. This sample lists 300,000 to 350,000 clones; around a fifth were detected once. Approximately 0.043% of the sample belongs to the ten largest clones. The sequencing input was naive CD4+ T cells from blood. Interpreted using the paper, the cell subset or site label stands for: true naive CD4+ T cells. These receptors all come from a woman aged 18 to 35 in good health.

In this sample, this clone turned up a few times. This chain connects TRBV11-3 to TRBJ2-1; D ambiguous. Germline V lookup: CDR1 SGHNT, CDR2 YENEEA. With 1 base removed from V and 8 bases from J, the gap between germline ends came to 3 bases. CDR3 length: 11 amino acids. Here the CDR3 DNA reads TGTGCCAGCAGCTTAGCTTATGAGCAGTTCTTC. Its translation: CASSLAYEQFF.

As DNA, the CDR3 is TGTGCCAGCAGGATAGCGGGGAGGACAGATACGCAGTATTTT. Amino acids: CASRIAGRTDTQYF. The gene calls are TRBV6-5 and TRBJ2-3; 8 bases line up with TRBD2. Trimming at V came to 6 bases and at J to 3 bases, leaving 5 bases not matched to a gene. The CDR3 sequence is 14 residues long. The germline gives CDR1 MNHEY, CDR2 SVGAGI.

This clone came up a few times. This CDR3 is CASSFTSGSYNEQFF. The CDR3 nucleotides read TGTGCCAGCAGCTTTACTAGCGGGTCCTACAATGAGCAGTTCTTC. J is TRBJ2-1 and V is TRBV5-4; 9 bases align to TRBD2. V trimming: 2 bases; J trimming: 1 base; junction bases outside the gene matches: 1. The CDR3 runs 15 residues. The germline V gene encodes CDR1 SGHNT and CDR2 YYREEE (reference sequence).

This clone was observed a few times. This chain links TRBV29-1 with TRBJ2-7; 9 positions match TRBD2. Germline CDR1 SQVTM, CDR2 ANQGSEA. Trimming cost V 2 bases and J 7 bases; bases outside gene matches: 9. The CDR3 loop spans 14 amino acids. DNA of the CDR3: TGCAGCGTTGAAACACTAGCGGGCAATGGTGAGCAGTACTTC. This translates into CSVETLAGNGEQYF.

The chain links TRBV6-5 to TRBJ2-7, with D perhaps TRBD2 (6 bases). The germline CDR1 and CDR2 sequences are MNHEY and SVGAGI. Trimming took 6 bases from V and 6 from J, leaving 21 bases between them. CDR3 length equals 15 residues. This chain's CDR3 is CASSKDFFLGGEQYF. The CDR3 region has the DNA TGTGCCAGCAGCAAAGACTTCTTTCTGGGAGGCGAGCAGTACTTC.

This clone was observed a handful of times. The rearrangement uses TRBV4-1 and TRBJ2-7, with 8 bases identical to TRBD2. Looked up from germline, CDR1 is MGHRA and CDR2 is YSYEKL. J lost 3 bases, V lost 4 bases, and 8 bases had no gene match. This CDR3 region has 15 residues. CDR3 protein: CASSLLAGLGYEQYF. In DNA form, the CDR3 reads TGCGCCAGCAGCCTCCTCGCGGGACTAGGCTACGAGCAGTACTTC.

V usage is TRBV15 and J usage is TRBJ2-2, with 7 bases aligning to TRBD1. The CDR3 has 14 residues. V shed 8 bases, J shed 2 bases, and the junction held 5 bases outside the gene matches. Per germline, CDR1 LNHNV and CDR2 YYDKDF (reference sequence). The CDR3 region has the DNA TGTGCCACCCGACGGGACAGAAACACCGGGGAGCTGTTTTTT. Its protein is CATRRDRNTGELFF.

The rearrangement uses TRBV7-6 and TRBJ2-5, with 11 bases lining up with TRBD1. With V trimmed by 5 bases and J by 5 bases, 7 bases remained unmatched. The CDR3 loop spans 15 amino acids. CDR1 is SGHVS, CDR2 FNYEAQ, per germline. The CDR3 DNA reads TGTGCCAGCAGCCTTGGACAGGGGGCAACGGAGACCCAGTACTTC. Translating gives CASSLGQGATETQYF.

This clone was observed a single time. J is TRBJ1-2 and V is TRBV28; no definite D call. Germline V lookup: CDR1 MDHEN, CDR2 SYDVKM. The CDR3 is 12 residues long. Trimming cost V 4 bases and J 4 bases, with 7 bases left between them. As DNA, the CDR3 is TGTGCCAGCAGTTCACAGATCTATGGCTACACCTTC. Protein product: CASSSQIYGYTF.

This clone turned up a few times. The chain employs TRBV4-1 and TRBJ1-2; 8 bases are a match to TRBD1. Losses at the gene ends were 6 bases for V and 3 bases for J; bases not matched to a gene: 6. Germline CDR1 reads MGHRA; CDR2 reads YSYEKL. The CDR3 has 14 residues. For the CDR3, the DNA is TGCGCCAGCAGTCCCGGACAGGGTGACTATGGCTACACCTTC. It is translated as CASSPGQGDYGYTF.

This clone has just a few counts. The rearrangement joins TRBV5-1 to TRBJ2-5; D remains unclear. Germline V CDR1 and CDR2: SGHRS, YFSETQ. The V and J ends lost 6 bases and 4 bases respectively, with 7 bases between them. This CDR3 region has 11 residues. The CDR3 here is CASTSAETQYF. CDR3 DNA: TGCGCCAGCACGAGCGCAGAGACCCAGTACTTC. Full variable domain (outside the CDR3, taken from reference TRBV5-1 and TRBJ2-5): KAGVTQTPRYLIKTRGQQVTLSCSPISGHRSVSWYQQTPGQGLQFLFEYFSETQRNKGNFPGRFSGRQFSNSRSEMNVSTLELGDSALYLCASTSAETQYFGPGTRLLVL.

This clone has a handful of counts. This sequence joins TRBV5-1 and TRBJ2-3; TRBD2 matches at 8 bases. Trimming at V came to 4 bases and at J to 2 bases, leaving 6 bases not matched to a gene. The CDR3 totals 15 residues. Germline values: CDR1 SGHRS, CDR2 YFSETQ. In nucleotides, the CDR3 is TGCGCCAGCAGCCCAACTAGCGGAATCACAGATACGCAGTATTTT. It is translated as CASSPTSGITDTQYF.

This clone was seen just once. The rearrangement links TRBV14 to TRBJ1-2; 7 bases map to TRBD1. V trimming: 3 bases; J trimming: 11 bases; junction bases outside the gene matches: 6. Germline assignment: CDR1 SGHDN and CDR2 FVKESK. The CDR3 is 12 amino acids. The CDR3 nucleotides read TGTGCCAGCAGCCAGATGACAGGGTCGTACACCTTC. Its protein product is CASSQMTGSYTF.

Only a few counts were recorded for this clone. This chain links TRBV30 with TRBJ1-2, with D possibly being TRBD1 (6 bases). Germline-derived CDR1 and CDR2 are GTSNPN and SVGIG (reference sequence). The CDR3 loop spans 12 amino acids. With 2 bases removed from V and 11 bases from J, the gap between germline ends came to 15 bases. The CDR3 nucleotides read TGTGCCTGGAGTCGGGACATCTCTAGGTACACCTTC. Translated, it gives CAWSRDISRYTF.

This clone turned up a few times. The chain couples TRBV5-1 to TRBJ2-3, with TRBD2 matching 9 bases. The germline gives CDR1 SGHRS, CDR2 YFSETQ. V was clipped by 6 bases and J by 5 bases; unmatched bases: 10. The CDR3 has 15 amino acids. CDR3 region: CASTSGQTSGDTQYF. The CDR3 nucleotides are TGCGCCAGCACCTCGGGACAGACTAGCGGAGATACGCAGTATTTT.

The chain couples TRBV29-1 to TRBJ2-5; the match to TRBD1 covers 9 bases. CDR1 is SQVTM and CDR2 is ANQGSEA in the germline V gene. The CDR3 consists of 11 residues. Germline trimming cut 4 bases from V and 7 bases from J; bases unmatched to any gene: 1. In DNA, the CDR3 is TGCAGCGTTGGGACAGGGGTGACCCAGTACTTC. This encodes CSVGTGVTQYF.

The chain employs TRBV7-9 and TRBJ2-7; 12 nucleotides match TRBD2. The CDR3 length is 17 residues. CDR1 and CDR2 (germline): SEHNR, FQNEAQ (reference sequence). Trimming cost V 5 bases and J 5 bases; bases outside gene matches: 13. This CDR3 is CASSPRLAGALRDEQYF. Written as DNA, the CDR3 is TGTGCCAGCAGCCCCCGACTAGCGGGAGCTCTTAGGGACGAGCAGTACTTC.

This chain uses TRBV27 with TRBJ2-4; 7 bases agree with TRBD1. Trimming cost V 5 bases and J 6 bases; bases outside gene matches: 16. CDR3 length equals 17 residues. Germline V gene lookup returns CDR1 MNHEY and CDR2 SMNVEV (reference sequence). This chain's CDR3 is CASSPLGGRSPRNIQYF. The CDR3 region has the DNA TGTGCCAGCAGTCCCCTAGGGGGCCGTTCCCCGCGAAACATTCAGTACTTC.

V and J are TRBV30 and TRBJ1-1, with D tentatively TRBD1 (6 bases). In germline, CDR1 is GTSNPN, CDR2 SVGIG (reference sequence). V was trimmed by 1 base and J by 3 bases, leaving 15 bases between them. The CDR3 length is 15 residues. CDR3 residues: CAWSEGGAGDTEAFF. CDR3 sequence (DNA): TGTGCCTGGAGTGAGGGGGGGGCAGGCGACACTGAAGCTTTCTTT.

This clone came up a few times. V is TRBV5-1 and J is TRBJ2-5, with TRBD2 as a possible D gene (6 bases). Germline V gene data show CDR1 as SGHRS and CDR2 as YFSETQ. V lost 3 bases and J 6 bases, leaving 12 bases between the germline ends. This CDR3 is built from 13 residues. Written as DNA, the CDR3 is TGCGCCAGCAGCTCCCCGGAGGGGCAGACCCAGTACTTC. This sequence encodes CASSSPEGQTQYF. The full variable domain, with the rest looked up from reference TRBV5-1 and TRBJ2-5, is KAGVTQTPRYLIKTRGQQVTLSCSPISGHRSVSWYQQTPGQGLQFLFEYFSETQRNKGNFPGRFSGRQFSNSRSEMNVSTLELGDSALYLCASSSPEGQTQYFGPGTRLLVL.

J is TRBJ2-1 and V is TRBV6-5; possible D gene TRBD2, 6 bases. The CDR3 length is 14 residues. Trimming took off 8 bases at V and 7 bases at J, with 18 bases between the two ends. Germline values: CDR1 MNHEY, CDR2 SVGAGI. DNA of the CDR3: TGTGCCAGCTCCCCCGGCCTAGCGAAGAATGAGCAGTTCTTC. Residues: CASSPGLAKNEQFF.

The V and J genes are TRBV5-4 and TRBJ1-2; D is unclear. Trimming took 0 bases from V and 0 from J, leaving 6 bases between them. This CDR3 contains 14 residues. Germline-derived CDR1 and CDR2 are SGHNT and YYREEE (reference sequence). In DNA form, the CDR3 reads TGTGCCAGCAGCTTGGGACAAGCTAACTATGGCTACACCTTC. It yields the protein CASSLGQANYGYTF. Complete variable domain (other parts from reference TRBV5-4 and TRBJ1-2): ETGVTQSPTHLIKTRGQQVTLRCSSQSGHNTVSWYQQALGQGPQFIFQYYREEENGRGNFPPRFSGLQFPNYSSELNVNALELDDSALYLCASSLGQANYGYTFGSGTRLTVV.

This chain connects TRBV19 to TRBJ1-2, with D possibly matching TRBD1 (5 bases). Germline values: CDR1 LNHDA, CDR2 SQIVND (reference sequence). V lost 10 bases, J lost 1 base, and 13 bases lay in between. CDR3 length: 13 residues. For the CDR3, the DNA is TGTGCCACCCGGGGGGGTGGTAACTATGGCTACACCTTC. It specifies CATRGGGNYGYTF.

The chain carries TRBV5-1 and TRBJ1-1; D might be TRBD1 (6 bases). Deletions cut 2 bases from V and 1 base from J, with 15 bases between. From germline, CDR1 is SGHRS and CDR2 YFSETQ. This CDR3 region has 16 residues. The CDR3 protein is CASSLRQAAPNTEAFF. Written as DNA, the CDR3 is TGCGCCAGCAGCTTAAGACAGGCGGCACCGAACACTGAAGCTTTCTTT.

Comments on this clone: Other nucleotide sequences from this sample produce the same CDR3. The chain has TRBV7-9 and TRBJ2-1, with D perhaps TRBD1 (6 bases). The length of the CDR3 is 13 residues. Trimming pared 2 bases from V and 5 bases from J, leaving 7 bases between. Germline CDR1 SEHNR, CDR2 FQNEAQ (reference sequence). Written as DNA, the CDR3 is TGTGCCAGCAGCTTAAACAGGGACAATGAGCAGTTCTTC. This sequence encodes CASSLNRDNEQFF.

The V gene is TRBV6-5, the J gene TRBJ2-2; TRBD1 agrees at 9 bases. This CDR3 is 14 amino acids long. The germline V gene encodes CDR1 MNHEY and CDR2 SVGAGI. V was pared by 6 bases and J by 6 bases, with 5 bases of the junction left unmatched. This chain's CDR3 is CASSRDRASGELFF. In DNA, the CDR3 is TGTGCCAGCAGCCGGGACAGGGCATCCGGGGAGCTGTTTTTT.